In this sample, the clone carrying this T cell receptor beta chain turned up many times. The entry originates in a study of blood T cells in healthy people across ages. The CDR3 runs to 15 residues. The ends were cut back, 0 bases at V and 7 bases at J, with 15 bases in the middle. From germline, CDR1 is SGHVS and CDR2 FQNEAQ. A J-beta primer mix and a sample-barcoded 5' primer were used in a second PCR of about 7 to 12 cycles. Using its own MiXCR run on the 5' RACE reads, TCRdb lists one record per CDR3 protein. The sample carries some 560,000 distinct CDR3 sequences, about 28% recorded once. This sample also appeared in a second study, on T cells of mothers and their children.

This clonotype originated in a boy aged 2 to 10 in good health. The sample was blood. The rearrangement links TRBV7-8 to TRBJ2-5; a weak D match, TRBD1 (6 bases). CDR3 amino acids: CASSLAGAVIWTQYF. The CDR3 DNA reads TGTGCCAGCAGCTTAGCGGGGGCCGTGATTTGGACCCAGTACTTC.